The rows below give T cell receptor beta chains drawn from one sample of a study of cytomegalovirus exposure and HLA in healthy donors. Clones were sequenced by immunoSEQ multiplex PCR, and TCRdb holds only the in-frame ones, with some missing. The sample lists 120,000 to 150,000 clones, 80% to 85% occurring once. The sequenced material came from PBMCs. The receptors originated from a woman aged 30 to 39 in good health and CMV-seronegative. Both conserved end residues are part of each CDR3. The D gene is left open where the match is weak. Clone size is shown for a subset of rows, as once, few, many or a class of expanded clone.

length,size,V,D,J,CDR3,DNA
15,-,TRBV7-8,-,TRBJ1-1,CASSLQTGRGTEAFF,TGTGCCAGCAGCTTACAGACAGGCCGGGGCACTGAAGCTTTCTTT
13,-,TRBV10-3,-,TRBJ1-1,CAINGQLNTEAFF,TGTGCCATCAACGGACAGTTAAACACTGAAGCTTTCTTT
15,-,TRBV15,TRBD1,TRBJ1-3,CATSADRGSGNTIYF,TGTGCCACCAGCGCTGACAGGGGGTCAGGAAACACCATATATTTT
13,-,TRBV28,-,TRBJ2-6,CATTAPGANVLTF,TGTGCCACTACAGCTCCCGGGGCCAACGTCCTGACTTTC
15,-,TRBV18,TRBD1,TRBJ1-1,CASSEDRGRNTEAFF,TGTGCCAGCTCAGAGGACAGGGGAAGGAACACTGAAGCTTTCTTT
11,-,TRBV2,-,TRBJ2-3,CASGRTDTQYF,TGTGCCAGCGGCCGCACAGATACGCAGTATTTT
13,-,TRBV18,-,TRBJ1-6,CASSEAGVSPLHF,TGTGCCAGCTCAGAGGCAGGGGTTTCACCCCTCCACTTT
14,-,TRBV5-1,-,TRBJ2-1,CASSLSRGPNEQFF,TGCGCCAGCAGTCTCTCGCGAGGCCCCAATGAGCAGTTCTTC
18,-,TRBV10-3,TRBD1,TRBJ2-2,CAISESPGQGSNTGELFF,TGTGCCATCAGTGAGTCGCCGGGACAGGGGTCGAACACCGGGGAGCTGTTTTTT
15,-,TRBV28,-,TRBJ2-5,CASSLRRGWKETQYF,TGTGCCAGCAGTTTACGGAGGGGTTGGAAAGAGACCCAGTACTTC
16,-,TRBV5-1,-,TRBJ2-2,CASSSFRGSNTGELFF,TGCGCCAGCAGCTCGTTTAGGGGGTCTAACACCGGGGAGCTGTTTTTT
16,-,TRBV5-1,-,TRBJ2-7,CASSLMFSSLGNEQYF,TGTGCCAGCAGCTTGATGTTCAGCAGCCTAGGCAATGAGCAGTACTTC
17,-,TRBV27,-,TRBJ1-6,CASSPRASGRGRSPLHF,TGTGCCAGCAGTCCCCGGGCCTCAGGGCGGGGGCGTTCACCCCTCCACTTT
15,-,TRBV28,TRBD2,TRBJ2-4,CASSSRLAGRNIQYF,TGTGCCAGCAGTTCACGACTAGCGGGACGCAACATTCAGTACTTC
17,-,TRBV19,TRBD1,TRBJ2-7,CASSNLRGQGPSYEQYF,TGTGCCAGTAGTAACCTTAGGGGACAGGGGCCTTCCTACGAGCAGTACTTC
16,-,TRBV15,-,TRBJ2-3,CATSSGQGLPKDTQYF,TGTGCCACCAGCAGTGGCCAGGGACTTCCCAAGGATACGCAGTATTTT
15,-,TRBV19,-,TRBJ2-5,CASRDIIDSQETQYF,TGTGCCAGTAGAGATATCATCGACAGCCAAGAGACCCAGTACTTC
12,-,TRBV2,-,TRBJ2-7,CASRRPGYEQYF,TGTGCCAGCAGACGGCCGGGCTACGAGCAGTACTTC
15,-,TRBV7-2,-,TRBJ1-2,CASSQRGDTSDGYTF,TGTGCCAGCAGTCAAAGGGGGGATACTAGCGATGGCTACACCTTC
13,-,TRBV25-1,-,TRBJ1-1,CASSHGRGTEAFF,TGTGCCAGCAGTCACGGGAGAGGCACTGAAGCTTTCTTT
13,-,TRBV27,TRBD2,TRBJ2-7,CASGLAGSYEQYF,TGTGCCAGCGGACTAGCGGGATCCTACGAGCAGTACTTC
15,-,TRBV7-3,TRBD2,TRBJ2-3,CASSLVAGGPDTQYF,TGTGCCAGCAGCTTAGTAGCGGGGGGGCCAGATACGCAGTATTTT
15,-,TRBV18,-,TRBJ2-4,CASSPRSLAKNIQYF,TGTGCCAGCTCACCACGCAGTCTAGCCAAAAACATTCAGTACTTC
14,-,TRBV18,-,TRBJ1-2,CASSRDGDNYGYTF,TGTGCCAGCTCACGTGACGGGGATAACTATGGCTACACCTTC
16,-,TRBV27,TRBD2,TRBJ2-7,CASSFILAGGPGEQYF,TGTGCCAGCAGTTTCATCCTAGCGGGAGGGCCGGGCGAGCAGTACTTC
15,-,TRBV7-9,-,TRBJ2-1,CASSLLQGSYNEQFF,TGTGCCAGCAGCTTACTACAGGGCTCCTACAATGAGCAGTTCTTC
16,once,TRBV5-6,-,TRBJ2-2,CASSFFHQYVTGELFF,TGTGCCAGCAGCTTTTTTCACCAGTATGTCACCGGGGAGCTGTTTTTT
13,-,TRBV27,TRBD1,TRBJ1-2,CASTGQGAYGYTF,TGTGCCAGCACCGGACAGGGGGCATATGGCTACACCTTC
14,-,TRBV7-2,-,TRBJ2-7,CASSLSLGAYEQYF,TGTGCCAGCAGCTTATCCCTAGGCGCCTACGAGCAGTACTTC
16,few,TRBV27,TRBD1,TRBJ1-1,CASRGWGDRGDTEAFF,TGTGCCAGCAGAGGGTGGGGGGACAGGGGAGACACTGAAGCTTTCTTT
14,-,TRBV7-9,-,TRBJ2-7,CASSFSRIDYEQYF,TGTGCCAGCAGCTTCTCCAGAATCGACTACGAGCAGTACTTC
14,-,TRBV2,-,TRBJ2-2,CASSVGANTGELFF,TGTGCCAGCAGTGTTGGAGCGAACACCGGGGAGCTGTTTTTT
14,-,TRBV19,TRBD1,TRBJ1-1,CASSIDRGLSEAFF,TGTGCCAGTAGTATCGACAGGGGGCTATCTGAAGCTTTCTTT
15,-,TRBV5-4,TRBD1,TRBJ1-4,CASSPIGTGREKLFF,TGTGCCAGCAGTCCTATCGGGACAGGAAGGGAAAAACTGTTTTTT
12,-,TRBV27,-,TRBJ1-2,CASSSRRGGYTF,TGTGCCAGCAGTTCTCGGCGGGGGGGCTACACCTTC
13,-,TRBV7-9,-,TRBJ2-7,CASSLISPHEQYF,TGTGCCAGCAGCTTAATTTCTCCCCACGAGCAGTACTTC
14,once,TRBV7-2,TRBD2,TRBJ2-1,CASSRLAGGKEQFF,TGTGCCAGCAGCAGACTAGCGGGGGGTAAGGAGCAGTTCTTC
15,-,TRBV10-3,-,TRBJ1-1,CAITRTGVGDTEAFF,TGTGCCATCACCAGAACGGGGGTGGGGGACACTGAAGCTTTCTTT
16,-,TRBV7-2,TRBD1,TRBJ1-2,CASSFGGSGGAYGYTF,TGTGCCAGCAGCTTTGGTGGTTCAGGGGGCGCGTATGGCTACACCTTC
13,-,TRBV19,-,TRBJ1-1,CASTGPANTEAFF,TGTGCCAGTACAGGCCCAGCAAACACTGAAGCTTTCTTT
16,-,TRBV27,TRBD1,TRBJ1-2,CASSLSYRGPSYGYTF,TGTGCCAGCAGTCTTTCATACAGGGGGCCCTCCTATGGCTACACCTTC
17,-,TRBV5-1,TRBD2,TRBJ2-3,CASSWAGTSGVTDTQYF,TGCGCCAGCAGCTGGGCAGGGACTAGCGGGGTCACAGATACGCAGTATTTT
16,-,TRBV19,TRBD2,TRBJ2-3,CASSIGLAGGTDTQYF,TGTGCCAGTAGTATCGGACTAGCGGGAGGGACAGATACGCAGTATTTT
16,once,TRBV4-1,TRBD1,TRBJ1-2,CASSLIKGQGNYGYTF,TGCGCCAGCAGCCTTATAAAGGGACAGGGGAACTATGGCTACACCTTC
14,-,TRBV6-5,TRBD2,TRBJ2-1,CASRRLAGRDEQFF,TGTGCCAGCAGACGACTAGCGGGACGGGATGAGCAGTTCTTC
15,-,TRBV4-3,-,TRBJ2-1,CASSQDWGSRDEQFF,TGCGCCAGCAGCCAAGATTGGGGCAGTCGGGATGAGCAGTTCTTC
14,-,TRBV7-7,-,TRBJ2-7,CASSSGRDSYEQYF,TGTGCCAGCAGCTCTGGACGGGACTCCTACGAGCAGTACTTC
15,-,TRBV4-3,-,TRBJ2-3,CASSQEALSTDTQYF,TGCGCCAGCAGCCAAGAGGCTCTCAGCACAGATACGCAGTATTTT
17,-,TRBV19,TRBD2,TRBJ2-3,CASTHPGLAGGTDTQYF,TGTGCCAGTACCCATCCGGGACTAGCGGGGGGCACAGATACGCAGTATTTT
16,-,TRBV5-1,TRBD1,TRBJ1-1,CASSDARTGTNTEAFF,TGCGCCAGCAGCGATGCGAGGACAGGAACTAACACTGAAGCTTTCTTT
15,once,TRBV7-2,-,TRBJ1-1,CASSLTGQMNTEAFF,TGTGCCAGCAGCTTAACAGGGCAGATGAACACTGAAGCTTTCTTT
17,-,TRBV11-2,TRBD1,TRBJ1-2,CASSLDRASVGGAGYTF,TGTGCCAGCAGCTTAGATCGTGCTTCGGTAGGGGGCGCTGGCTACACCTTC
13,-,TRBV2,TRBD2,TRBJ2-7,CASKSGGAYEQYF,TGTGCCAGCAAAAGCGGGGGGGCCTACGAGCAGTACTTC
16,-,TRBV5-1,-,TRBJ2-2,CASSLRGGGDTGELFF,TGCGCCAGCAGCTTGCGGGGAGGTGGGGACACCGGGGAGCTGTTTTTT
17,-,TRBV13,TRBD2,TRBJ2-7,CASSFPLLAGGSYEQYF,TGTGCCAGCAGCTTCCCTCTCTTAGCGGGGGGGTCCTACGAGCAGTACTTC
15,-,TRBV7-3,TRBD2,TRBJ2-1,CASSPPGLAGVKQFF,TGTGCCAGCAGCCCCCCGGGACTAGCGGGGGTTAAGCAGTTCTTC
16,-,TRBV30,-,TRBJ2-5,CAWSVRLRGTKETQYF,TGTGCCTGGAGTGTACGTCTTCGGGGGACCAAAGAGACCCAGTACTTC